A selection of T cell receptor beta chains follows, all from one sample in a study of regulatory T cells in long-lasting Graves disease. TCRdb passed the multiplex PCR reads through MiXCR, listing each CDR3 protein once. The sample holds 410,000 or so distinct CDR3 sequences; under 15% are singletons and the top ten take 16%. These records were also assigned to another study, of T cells in Graves' hyperthyroidism and ophthalmopathy.

The source material was peripheral blood mononuclear cells (PBMCs), sampled at new diagnosis, from a patient treated with antithyroid drugs. The receptors originated from a woman aged 25 to 39 with Graves disease. CDR3s include the opening cysteine and the closing phenylalanine or tryptophan. Each record gives: CDR3 protein, CDR3 DNA, J gene, CDR3 length, clone size, D gene, V gene. D genes are given only for firm matches. Clone size, where shown, is once, few, many, or a class for clones that have expanded.

cdr3_aa: CASSELCRLAKNIQYF; cdr3_nt: TGCGCCAGCAGTGAATTGTGTCGGCTAGCCAAAAACATTCAGTACTTC; j_call: TRBJ2-4; cdr3_length: 16; clone_size: few; d_call: .; v_call: TRBV10-1
cdr3_aa: CASSQAPGQVMYEQYF; cdr3_nt: TGCGCCAGCAGCCAAGCCCCGGGACAGGTCATGTACGAGCAGTACTTC; j_call: TRBJ2-7; cdr3_length: 16; clone_size: few; d_call: TRBD1; v_call: TRBV4-1
cdr3_aa: CASSLPGSSYEQYF; cdr3_nt: TGTGCCAGCAGCTTACCAGGGAGCTCCTACGAGCAGTACTTC; j_call: TRBJ2-7; cdr3_length: 14; clone_size: few; d_call: .; v_call: TRBV7-9
cdr3_aa: CASSSGAGPGETQYF; cdr3_nt: TGCGCCAGCAGCTCTGGAGCCGGGCCGGGGGAGACCCAGTACTTC; j_call: TRBJ2-5; cdr3_length: 15; clone_size: few; d_call: .; v_call: TRBV5-1
cdr3_aa: CSARIVGGRRTDTQYF; cdr3_nt: TGCAGTGCTAGAATTGTGGGCGGGAGGCGCACAGATACGCAGTATTTT; j_call: TRBJ2-3; cdr3_length: 16; clone_size: many; d_call: TRBD2; v_call: TRBV20-1
cdr3_aa: CSVEFGTGPYEQYF; cdr3_nt: TGCAGCGTTGAGTTTGGGACAGGACCCTACGAGCAGTACTTC; j_call: TRBJ2-7; cdr3_length: 14; clone_size: few; d_call: TRBD1; v_call: TRBV29-1
cdr3_aa: CASTIGKLNTEAFF; cdr3_nt: TGTGCCAGCACCATAGGGAAGCTAAACACTGAAGCTTTCTTT; j_call: TRBJ1-1; cdr3_length: 14; clone_size: many; d_call: .; v_call: TRBV7-9
cdr3_aa: CATSRDRTGYTGELFF; cdr3_nt: TGTGCCACCAGCAGAGATAGGACAGGCTACACCGGGGAGCTGTTTTTT; j_call: TRBJ2-2; cdr3_length: 16; clone_size: .; d_call: TRBD1; v_call: TRBV15
cdr3_aa: CASSHLPRSGGDEQFF; cdr3_nt: TGTGCCAGCAGCCACTTGCCCCGGAGCGGGGGCGATGAGCAGTTCTTC; j_call: TRBJ2-1; cdr3_length: 16; clone_size: many; d_call: TRBD2; v_call: TRBV3-1
cdr3_aa: CSVVRTMGETQYF; cdr3_nt: TGCAGCGTTGTAAGGACGATGGGAGAGACCCAGTACTTC; j_call: TRBJ2-5; cdr3_length: 13; clone_size: .; d_call: .; v_call: TRBV29-1
cdr3_aa: CSATGIGGLYNEQFF; cdr3_nt: TGCAGTGCTACGGGTATAGGGGGGCTATACAATGAGCAGTTCTTC; j_call: TRBJ2-1; cdr3_length: 15; clone_size: few; d_call: .; v_call: TRBV20-1
cdr3_aa: CASSHYAGAESDTQYF; cdr3_nt: TGCGCCAGCAGCCACTACGCGGGGGCTGAGTCAGATACGCAGTATTTT; j_call: TRBJ2-3; cdr3_length: 16; clone_size: .; d_call: .; v_call: TRBV4-1
cdr3_aa: CASSPDFGGSGNTIYF; cdr3_nt: TGTGCCAGCTCACCCGACTTCGGGGGCTCTGGAAACACCATATATTTT; j_call: TRBJ1-3; cdr3_length: 16; clone_size: .; d_call: .; v_call: TRBV18